Listed below are T cell receptor beta chains from one sample, sequenced in a study of blood T cell repertoires in COVID-19. Some clones are missing from TCRdb's copy, which holds only in-frame ones; the method was immunoSEQ multiplex PCR. The top ten hold about 4% of the sample, which has about 130,000 clones, about nine tenths seen once. The sample comprised peripheral blood. These receptors all stem from a man between 50 and 59 years old with active COVID-19. Each CDR3 is given with its conserved first and last residue. A D gene is named only where the DNA matches it firmly. Clone size is given for some rows only: seen once, a few or many times, or a class if the clone is expanded.

V,D,J,size,DNA,CDR3
TRBV30,TRBD2,TRBJ2-1,NA,TGTGCCTGGACACGACTAGCGGGTTCATACAATGAGCAGTTCTTC,CAWTRLAGSYNEQFF
TRBV29-1,TRBD1,TRBJ2-1,NA,TGCAGCGCAGGGGGGGACAGGGGGTACAATGAGCAGTTCTTC,CSAGGDRGYNEQFF
TRBV18,TRBD1,TRBJ1-6,NA,TGTGCCAGCTCGGACCCAGGGGGACTCTCCTATAATTCACCCCTCCACTTT,CASSDPGGLSYNSPLHF
TRBV7-9,TRBD2,TRBJ2-1,NA,TGTGCCAGCAGCTTTAGTCTAGCGGGGGGACTGGGCTACAATGAGCAGTTCTTC,CASSFSLAGGLGYNEQFF
TRBV5-1,TRBD2,TRBJ2-1,NA,TGCGCCAGCAGCGTCCTACTAGCGAGGGCCCAAAATGAGCAGTTCTTC,CASSVLLARAQNEQFF
TRBV29-1,NA,TRBJ1-2,NA,TGCAGCGGTTGGACAGAAGTGGGTGGCTACACCTTC,CSGWTEVGGYTF
TRBV6-5,NA,TRBJ1-2,NA,TGTGCCAGCACCGCAGGGTCTAACTATGGCTACACCTTC,CASTAGSNYGYTF
TRBV19,NA,TRBJ2-6,NA,TGTGCCAGCGCGCCCAGGTTCCTCTCTGGGGCCAACGTCCTGACTTTC,CASAPRFLSGANVLTF
TRBV28,TRBD2,TRBJ2-1,NA,TGTGCCAGCAGTACCAGCGGGGGCTCCTACAATGAGCAGTTCTTC,CASSTSGGSYNEQFF
TRBV7-8,NA,TRBJ1-5,NA,TGTGCCAGCAGCTTCAGCGGGGGGCGCATCAATCAGCCCCAGCATTTT,CASSFSGGRINQPQHF
TRBV7-9,NA,TRBJ2-6,once,TGTGCCAGCAGCTTACACAGGGCTGGGGCCAACGTCCTGACTTTC,CASSLHRAGANVLTF
TRBV12-3/TRBV12-4,TRBD2,TRBJ2-3,once,TGTGCCAGCGGTACTAGCGTTACGCAGTATTTT,CASGTSVTQYF
TRBV30,TRBD1,TRBJ1-1,NA,TGTGCCTGGGGACACCCGGGACAGGCGAAAACCTTT,CAWGHPGQAKTF
TRBV30,TRBD1,TRBJ1-3,NA,TGTGCCTGGAGTGTGCAACAGGGGGCTAGTGGAAACACCATATATTTT,CAWSVQQGASGNTIYF
TRBV6-5,TRBD1,TRBJ1-1,NA,TGTGCCAGCAGTTTAGGGACAGGGATTATGAACACTGAAGCTTTCTTT,CASSLGTGIMNTEAFF
TRBV12-3/TRBV12-4,TRBD1,TRBJ1-2,once,TGTGCCAGCAGGGGGCAGGGGGCGGAGGGCTACACCTTC,CASRGQGAEGYTF
TRBV11-1,NA,TRBJ2-7,NA,TGTGCCAGCAGTTCCGACAGCTACGAGCAGTACTTC,CASSSDSYEQYF
TRBV18,TRBD1,TRBJ1-4,NA,TGTGCCAGCTCACCAAGGACAGGGGGGGTTGAAAAACTGTTTTTT,CASSPRTGGVEKLFF
TRBV7-9,NA,TRBJ2-3,few,TGTGCCAGCAGCTCTAGCGTCCCAGATACGCAGTATTTT,CASSSSVPDTQYF
TRBV6-5,TRBD2,TRBJ2-3,NA,TGTGCCAGCTACATAGCGGGAGTTAGACCAGATACGCAGTATTTT,CASYIAGVRPDTQYF
TRBV5-4,TRBD2,TRBJ2-2,NA,TGTGCCAGCAGCTCCGGACTAGCGGGAGCGAACACCGGGGAGCTGTTTTTT,CASSSGLAGANTGELFF
TRBV19,TRBD1,TRBJ2-6,NA,TGTGCCAGTAGTCCGAGACAGGGTTCGGCCAACGTCCTGACTTTC,CASSPRQGSANVLTF
TRBV27,NA,TRBJ1-2,NA,TGTGCCAGCAGTTTACAGCAGGGAATGGGGGGCTACACCTTC,CASSLQQGMGGYTF
TRBV19,NA,TRBJ2-2,NA,TGTGCCAGTAGCCGCGGAAGGAATTCGAACACCGGGGAGCTGTTTTTT,CASSRGRNSNTGELFF
TRBV2,NA,TRBJ2-2,NA,TGTGCCAGCAGCGCCCAGGGCAGGGACACCGGGGAGCTGTTTTTT,CASSAQGRDTGELFF
TRBV2,TRBD2,TRBJ2-1,NA,TGTGCCAGCAGTGATCTGGGACTAATAAATGAGCAGTTCTTC,CASSDLGLINEQFF
TRBV4-2,TRBD1,TRBJ2-7,NA,TGTGCCAGCGGGGCTTGGACAGGGCCCTACGAGCAGTACTTC,CASGAWTGPYEQYF
TRBV24-1,NA,TRBJ1-1,NA,TGTGCCACCAGTGCGTGGGGGGACACTGAAGCTTTCTTT,CATSAWGDTEAFF
TRBV11-3,NA,TRBJ2-1,NA,TGTGCCAGCAGCTTAGATTTCACAGGGGACTCTCGGCAGTTCTTC,CASSLDFTGDSRQFF
TRBV5-6,NA,TRBJ1-1,NA,TGTGCCAGCAGCTTGGTACAACCGAACACTGAAGCTTTCTTT,CASSLVQPNTEAFF
TRBV11-3,TRBD1,TRBJ1-2,NA,TGTGCCAGCAGCTTAGTTAGCAGGACAGGGGTTAACTATGGCTACACCTTC,CASSLVSRTGVNYGYTF
TRBV19,TRBD1,TRBJ2-7,NA,TGTGCCAGTAGTCCCCGGACAGGGTATTTTAACGAGCAGTACTTC,CASSPRTGYFNEQYF
TRBV12-5,TRBD2,TRBJ2-5,NA,TGTGCTAGTGGTTTAGACCCCGGGACTAGCGTCGGGGAGACCCAGTACTTC,CASGLDPGTSVGETQYF
TRBV18,NA,TRBJ1-2,NA,TGTGCCAGCTCACCGGACGGGGGTAACTATGGCTACACCTTC,CASSPDGGNYGYTF
TRBV2,TRBD1,TRBJ2-1,NA,TGTGCCAGCGTGTCGGACAGGGCCCCAGATGAGCAGTTCTTC,CASVSDRAPDEQFF